This T cell receptor (beta chain) was recorded in a study of cytomegalovirus exposure and HLA in healthy donors. Study at large: In a later analysis, it was reported that the roughly 130 validation repertoires had been produced on the same platform as the 670 or so repertoires belonging to the first cohort.

Whole-study findings and limits: 164 TCR beta chains were listed as cytomegalovirus-associated.

From the roughly 120-subject validation cohort, which was separate from the roughly 700-subject first cohort, the donors were drawn. Notes on this clone: Antigen unknown.

Method: immunoSEQ multiplex PCR; TCRdb's copy keeps in-frame clones and lacks some. The table has roughly 60,000 clones, around 96% seen once. The TCR sequence derives from a man aged 18-30 years in good health and CMV-seronegative. The material sequenced was PBMCs.

This chain's CDR3 is CASSLNGQPNEKLFF. CDR3 DNA sequence: TGTGCCAGCAGCCTAAATGGACAGCCTAATGAAAAACTGTTTTTT. The V call is TRBV7-2, the J call TRBJ1-4; a weak D match, TRBD1 (6 bases). Germline V gene lookup returns CDR1 SGHTA and CDR2 FQGNSA. Trimming cost V 5 bases and J 3 bases, with 13 bases left between them. This CDR3 spans 15 amino acids. Full variable domain (missing parts from reference TRBV7-2 and TRBJ1-4): GAGVSQSPSNKVTEKGKDVELRCDPISGHTALYWYRQSLGQGLEFLIYFQGNSAPDKSGLPSDRFSAERTGGSVSTLTIQRTQQEDSAVYLCASSLNGQPNEKLFFGSGTQLSVL.